This is a list of T cell receptor beta chains from one sample in a study of blood T cell repertoires in COVID-19. This table comes from immunoSEQ multiplex PCR, and its TCRdb copy is limited to in-frame clones, with some not included. The sample has around 170,000 clones, around 83% seen once. Source material: peripheral blood. The receptors derive from a woman aged 70-85 years with COVID-19, enrolled during active disease. CDR3s include the opening cysteine and the closing phenylalanine or tryptophan. A D gene is named only where the DNA matches it firmly. Clone size is stated in some rows and not others, as once, few, many or a class when expanded.

V gene: TRBV3-1/TRBV3-2
clone size: NA
J gene: TRBJ1-1
D gene: TRBD1
CDR3 DNA: TGTGCCAGCCAGCACGGGACAGGGGGCACTGAAGCTTTCTTT
CDR3 protein: CASQHGTGGTEAFF

V gene: TRBV4-2
clone size: NA
J gene: TRBJ2-1
D gene: NA
CDR3 DNA: TGTGCCAGCAGCCCTCGAGGGCAGAGCTCCTACAATGAGCAGTTCTTC
CDR3 protein: CASSPRGQSSYNEQFF

V gene: TRBV2
clone size: NA
J gene: TRBJ1-4
D gene: NA
CDR3 DNA: TGTGCCAGCAGTGAATCCCTAGGGGTTCGGGAAAAACTGTTTTTT
CDR3 protein: CASSESLGVREKLFF

V gene: TRBV6-6
clone size: NA
J gene: TRBJ1-2
D gene: TRBD1
CDR3 DNA: TGTGCCAGCAGTTCTCCGGGACAGGGGTTCTATGGCTACACCTTC
CDR3 protein: CASSSPGQGFYGYTF

V gene: TRBV27
clone size: NA
J gene: TRBJ2-7
D gene: TRBD2
CDR3 DNA: TGTGCCAGCAGGATAGCGGGAGGAAACTCCTACGAGCAGTACTTC
CDR3 protein: CASRIAGGNSYEQYF

V gene: TRBV9
clone size: few
J gene: TRBJ1-1
D gene: TRBD1
CDR3 DNA: TGTGCCAGCAGCGTGACCCTCGGGACAGGGGCGAACACTGAAGCTTTCTTT
CDR3 protein: CASSVTLGTGANTEAFF

V gene: TRBV15
clone size: NA
J gene: TRBJ2-5
D gene: NA
CDR3 DNA: TGTGCCACCAGCAGAGAAGGAAGGAGGGAGACCCAGTACTTC
CDR3 protein: CATSREGRRETQYF

V gene: TRBV2
clone size: medium-sized
J gene: TRBJ1-6
D gene: TRBD1
CDR3 DNA: TGTGCCAGCGGGGGACAGGAAAATTCACCCCTCCACTTT
CDR3 protein: CASGGQENSPLHF

V gene: TRBV14
clone size: NA
J gene: TRBJ2-3
D gene: TRBD1
CDR3 DNA: TGTGCCAGCAGCCAAGACCCCGGACAGGGGACAGATACGCAGTATTTT
CDR3 protein: CASSQDPGQGTDTQYF

V gene: TRBV4-3
clone size: NA
J gene: TRBJ1-5
D gene: TRBD1
CDR3 DNA: TGCGCCAGCAGCCGAGACAGGGATGGGAATCAGCCCCAGCATTTT
CDR3 protein: CASSRDRDGNQPQHF

V gene: TRBV5-6
clone size: NA
J gene: TRBJ1-2
D gene: NA
CDR3 DNA: TGTGCCAGCAGCTTGCTAGCTAACTATGGCTACACCTTC
CDR3 protein: CASSLLANYGYTF

V gene: TRBV5-1
clone size: NA
J gene: TRBJ2-7
D gene: TRBD1
CDR3 DNA: TGCGCCAGCAGCTTGGCCCTGACAGGGGTAACCTACGAGCAGTACTTC
CDR3 protein: CASSLALTGVTYEQYF

V gene: TRBV27
clone size: NA
J gene: TRBJ2-7
D gene: TRBD1
CDR3 DNA: TGTGCCAGCAGTAAAGCAACCGGGACAGGGTTTTACGAGCAGTACTTC
CDR3 protein: CASSKATGTGFYEQYF

V gene: TRBV5-4
clone size: NA
J gene: TRBJ1-2
D gene: TRBD1
CDR3 DNA: TGTGCCAGCAGTTTGGGGACAGCCACTACAAACTATGGCTACACCTTC
CDR3 protein: CASSLGTATTNYGYTF

V gene: TRBV11-3
clone size: once
J gene: TRBJ2-1
D gene: TRBD1
CDR3 DNA: TGTGCCAGCAGCTTAGGGCAGGGGGCGGGGAATGAGCAGTTCTTC
CDR3 protein: CASSLGQGAGNEQFF

V gene: TRBV30
clone size: NA
J gene: TRBJ2-7
D gene: NA
CDR3 DNA: TGTGCCTGGAAGGAAAGGGGCGAGCAGTACTTC
CDR3 protein: CAWKERGEQYF

V gene: TRBV28
clone size: NA
J gene: TRBJ1-5
D gene: NA
CDR3 DNA: TGTGCCAGCCGAGAGGGCAATCAGCCCCAGCATTTT
CDR3 protein: CASREGNQPQHF

V gene: TRBV15
clone size: once
J gene: TRBJ2-7
D gene: NA
CDR3 DNA: TGTGCCACCAGCAGAGGCCCCCCGGGGTCCTACGAGCAGTACTTC
CDR3 protein: CATSRGPPGSYEQYF

V gene: TRBV18
clone size: NA
J gene: TRBJ1-2
D gene: NA
CDR3 DNA: TGTGCCAGCTCACCAAGTCCCGGGAACTATGGCTACACCTTC
CDR3 protein: CASSPSPGNYGYTF

V gene: TRBV28
clone size: NA
J gene: TRBJ1-4
D gene: NA
CDR3 DNA: TGTGCCAGCAGACTCGGGATCGAAAAACTGTTTTTT
CDR3 protein: CASRLGIEKLFF

V gene: TRBV29-1
clone size: NA
J gene: TRBJ1-1
D gene: NA
CDR3 DNA: TGCAGCGTTGTCAGGGCCCCTGTGAGTGAAGCTTTCTTT
CDR3 protein: CSVVRAPVSEAFF